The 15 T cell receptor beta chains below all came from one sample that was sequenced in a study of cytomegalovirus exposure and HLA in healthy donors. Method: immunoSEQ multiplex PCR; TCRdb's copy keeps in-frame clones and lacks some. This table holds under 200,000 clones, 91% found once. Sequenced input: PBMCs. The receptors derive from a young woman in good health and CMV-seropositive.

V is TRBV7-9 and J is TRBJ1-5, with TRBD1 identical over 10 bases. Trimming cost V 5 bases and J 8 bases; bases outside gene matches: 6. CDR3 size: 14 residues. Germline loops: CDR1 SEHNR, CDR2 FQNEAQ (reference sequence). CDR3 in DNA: TGTGCCAGCAGCCAAGGGGGGACAGGGGAGCCCCAGCATTTT. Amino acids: CASSQGGTGEPQHF.

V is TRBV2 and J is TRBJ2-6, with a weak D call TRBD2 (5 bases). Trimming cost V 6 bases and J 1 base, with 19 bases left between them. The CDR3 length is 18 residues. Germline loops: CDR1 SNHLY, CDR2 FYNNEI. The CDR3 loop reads CASRGPTGFRSGANVLTF. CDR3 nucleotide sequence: TGTGCCAGCAGAGGCCCCACGGGGTTTAGGTCTGGGGCCAACGTCCTGACTTTC.

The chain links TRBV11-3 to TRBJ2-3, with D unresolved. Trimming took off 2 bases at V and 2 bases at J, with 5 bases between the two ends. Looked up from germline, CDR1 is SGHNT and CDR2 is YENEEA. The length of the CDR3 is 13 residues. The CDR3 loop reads CASSLYNTDTQYF. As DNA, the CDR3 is TGTGCCAGCAGCTTATATAACACAGATACGCAGTATTTT.

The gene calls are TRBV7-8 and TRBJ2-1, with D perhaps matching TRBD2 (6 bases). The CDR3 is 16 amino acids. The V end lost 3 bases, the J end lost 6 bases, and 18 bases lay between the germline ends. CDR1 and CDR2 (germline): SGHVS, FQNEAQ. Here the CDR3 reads CASSLSGEALTNEQFF. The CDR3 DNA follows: TGTGCCAGCAGCTTGTCGGGGGAGGCCCTAACCAATGAGCAGTTCTTC.

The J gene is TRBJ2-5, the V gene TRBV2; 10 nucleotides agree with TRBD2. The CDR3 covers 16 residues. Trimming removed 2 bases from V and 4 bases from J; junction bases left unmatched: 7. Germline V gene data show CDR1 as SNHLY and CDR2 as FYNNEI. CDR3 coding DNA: TGTGCCAGCAGTGAAAAAGCGGGGGGGCCCGGAGAGACCCAGTACTTC. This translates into CASSEKAGGPGETQYF.

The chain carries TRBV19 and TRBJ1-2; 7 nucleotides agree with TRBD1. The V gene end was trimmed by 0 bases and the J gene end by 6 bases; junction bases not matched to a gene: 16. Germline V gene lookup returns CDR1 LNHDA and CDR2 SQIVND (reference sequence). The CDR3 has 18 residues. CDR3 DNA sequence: TGTGCCAGTAGTATAGATGCCACGTTTATCACAGGGGCGGATGGCTACACCTTC. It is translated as CASSIDATFITGADGYTF.

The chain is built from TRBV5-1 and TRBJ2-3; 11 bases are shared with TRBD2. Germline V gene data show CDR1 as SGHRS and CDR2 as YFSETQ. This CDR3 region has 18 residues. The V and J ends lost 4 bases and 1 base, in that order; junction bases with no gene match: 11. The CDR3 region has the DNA TGCGCCAGCAGCGGTATAGCGGGAGGGCCCGAGGGCACAGATACGCAGTATTTT. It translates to CASSGIAGGPEGTDTQYF.

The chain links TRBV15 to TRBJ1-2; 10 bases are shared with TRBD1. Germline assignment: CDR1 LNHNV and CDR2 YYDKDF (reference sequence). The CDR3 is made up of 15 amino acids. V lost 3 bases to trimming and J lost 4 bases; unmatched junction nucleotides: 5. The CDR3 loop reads CATSRGQGLGYGYTF. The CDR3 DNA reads TGTGCCACCAGCAGGGGACAGGGGTTGGGCTATGGCTACACCTTC.

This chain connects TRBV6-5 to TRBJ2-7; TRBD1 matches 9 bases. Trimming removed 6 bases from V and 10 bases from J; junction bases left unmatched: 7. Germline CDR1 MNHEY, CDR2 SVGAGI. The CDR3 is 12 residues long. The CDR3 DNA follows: TGTGCCAGCAGCCGGGACAGGGATGTTCAGTACTTC. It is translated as CASSRDRDVQYF.

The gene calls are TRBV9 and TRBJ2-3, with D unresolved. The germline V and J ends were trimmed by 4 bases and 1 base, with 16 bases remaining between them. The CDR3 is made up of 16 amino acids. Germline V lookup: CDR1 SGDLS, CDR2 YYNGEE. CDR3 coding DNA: TGTGCCAGCAGCCCCACTCCTAGTCCCGGCACAGATACGCAGTATTTT. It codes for CASSPTPSPGTDTQYF.

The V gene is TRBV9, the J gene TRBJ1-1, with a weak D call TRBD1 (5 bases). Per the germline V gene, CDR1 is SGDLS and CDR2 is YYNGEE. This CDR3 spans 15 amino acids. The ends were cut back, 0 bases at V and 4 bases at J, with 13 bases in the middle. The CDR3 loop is CASSVVAGMATEAFF. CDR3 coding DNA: TGTGCCAGCAGCGTAGTCGCAGGGATGGCCACTGAAGCTTTCTTT.

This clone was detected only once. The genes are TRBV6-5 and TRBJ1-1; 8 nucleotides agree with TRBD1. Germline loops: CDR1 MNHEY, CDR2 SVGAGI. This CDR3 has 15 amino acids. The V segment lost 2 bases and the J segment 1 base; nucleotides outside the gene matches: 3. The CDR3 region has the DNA TGTGCCAGCAGTTACGGACAGGGAGGGAACACTGAAGCTTTCTTT. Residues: CASSYGQGGNTEAFF.

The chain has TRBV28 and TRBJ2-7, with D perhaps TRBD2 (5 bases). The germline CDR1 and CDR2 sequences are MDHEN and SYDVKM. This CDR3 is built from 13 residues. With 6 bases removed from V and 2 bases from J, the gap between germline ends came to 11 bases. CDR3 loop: CASSISGTYEQYF. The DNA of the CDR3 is TGTGCCAGCAGCATCAGCGGTACCTACGAGCAGTACTTC.

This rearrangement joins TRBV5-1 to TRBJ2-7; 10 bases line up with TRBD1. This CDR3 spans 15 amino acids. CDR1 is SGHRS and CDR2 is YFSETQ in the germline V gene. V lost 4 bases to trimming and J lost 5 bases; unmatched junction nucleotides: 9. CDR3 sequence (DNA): TGCGCCAGCAGCACAAATACCGGGACAGGGGACGAGCAGTACTTC. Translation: CASSTNTGTGDEQYF.

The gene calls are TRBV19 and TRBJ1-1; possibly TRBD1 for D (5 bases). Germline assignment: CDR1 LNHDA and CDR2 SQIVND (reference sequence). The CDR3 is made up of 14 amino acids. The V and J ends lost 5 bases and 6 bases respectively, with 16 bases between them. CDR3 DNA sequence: TGTGCCAGTAGTGACGGGACTCCCGGCGCTGAAGCTTTCTTT. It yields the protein CASSDGTPGAEAFF.